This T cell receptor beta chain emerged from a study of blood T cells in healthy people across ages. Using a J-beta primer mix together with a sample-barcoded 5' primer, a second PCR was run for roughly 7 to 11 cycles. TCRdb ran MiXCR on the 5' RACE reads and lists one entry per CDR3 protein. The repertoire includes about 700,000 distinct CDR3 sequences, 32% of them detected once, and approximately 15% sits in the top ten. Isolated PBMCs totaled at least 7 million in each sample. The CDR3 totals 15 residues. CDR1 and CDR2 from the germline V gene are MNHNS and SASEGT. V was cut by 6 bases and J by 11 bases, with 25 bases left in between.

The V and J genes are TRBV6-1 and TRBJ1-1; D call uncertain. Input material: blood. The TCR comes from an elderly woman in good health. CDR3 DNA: TGTGCCAGCAGCCCCAGGAGGGTAGCGGGTGTTGAGGCTTTCTTT. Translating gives CASSPRRVAGVEAFF.